A selection of T cell receptor beta chains follows, all from one sample in a study of T-cell memory formation after mild COVID-19. Each CDR3 protein is one row after TCRdb ran MiXCR on the 5' RACE reads. The sample lists about 400,000 distinct CDR3 sequences, about a quarter occurring once. Sample: PBMCs or a T cell subset sorted from them (not recorded which). These receptors were collected from an adult woman who had mild COVID-19 (a few samples of this study predate the infection). Cell type and time point are not known. The CDR3 runs from the conserved cysteine through the conserved F or W. Fields, in order: J gene, D gene, V gene, clone size, CDR3 protein, CDR3 DNA. The D gene is left open where the match is weak. Clone size is not always given. Where it is, it says once, few, many or a class for expanded clones.

>TRBJ1-5|NA|TRBV28|NA
CASSLGTVGQPQHF
TGTGCCAGCAGTTTAGGTACAGTGGGTCAGCCCCAGCATTTT
>TRBJ2-2|NA|TRBV2|NA
CASTPSGGNTGELFF
TGTGCCAGCACCCCGTCCGGCGGCAACACCGGGGAGCTGTTTTTT
>TRBJ1-5|NA|TRBV5-1|few
CASSPDGQPQHF
TGCGCCAGCAGCCCGGATGGCCAGCCCCAGCATTTT
>TRBJ2-5|TRBD1|TRBV11-2|NA
CASSSQGQVIGETQYF
TGTGCCAGCAGCTCCCAGGGACAGGTAATCGGAGAGACCCAGTACTTC
>TRBJ2-5|TRBD1|TRBV7-2|few
CASSLVGGRVETQYF
TGTGCCAGCAGCTTAGTAGGGGGCAGGGTCGAGACCCAGTACTTC
>TRBJ2-5|NA|TRBV20-1|NA
CSASDAGTPPETQYF
TGCAGTGCTAGTGACGCCGGGACCCCACCCGAGACCCAGTACTTC
>TRBJ1-2|TRBD1|TRBV5-1|NA
CASSFSTGEDGYTF
TGCGCCAGCAGCTTTTCGACAGGGGAGGATGGCTACACCTTC
>TRBJ2-2|NA|TRBV25-1|NA
CASSWSKTGELFF
TGTGCCAGCAGTTGGAGTAAGACCGGGGAGCTGTTTTTT
>TRBJ1-1|NA|TRBV18|few
CASSRGGGGTEAFF
TGTGCCAGCTCTCGAGGAGGGGGAGGCACTGAAGCTTTCTTT
>TRBJ2-7|NA|TRBV12-3/TRBV12-4|NA
CASRGPSYEQYF
TGTGCCTCCCGGGGCCCCTCCTACGAGCAGTACTTC
>TRBJ1-1|NA|TRBV6-1|few
CASSPSFGGLTGATEAFF
TGTGCCAGCAGTCCCTCCTTTGGGGGCCTGACAGGAGCCACTGAAGCTTTCTTT
>TRBJ2-1|NA|TRBV12-3/TRBV12-4|many
CASSFGLNEQFF
TGTGCCAGCAGTTTCGGCCTGAATGAGCAGTTCTTC
>TRBJ2-5|NA|TRBV7-2|few
CASSGGPSGTQYF
TGTGCCAGCAGCGGGGGACCGTCAGGGACCCAGTACTTC
>TRBJ1-1|NA|TRBV12-3/TRBV12-4|few
CASSYWGGLNTEAFF
TGTGCCAGCAGTTATTGGGGGGGGCTGAACACTGAAGCTTTCTTT
>TRBJ2-2|NA|TRBV12-3/TRBV12-4|NA
CASSFPDPGRRVLTGELFF
TGTGCCAGCAGTTTTCCGGATCCGGGTCGGCGCGTACTCACCGGGGAGCTGTTTTTT
>TRBJ1-1|NA|TRBV3-1|few
CASSQGLPNTEAFF
TGTGCCAGCAGCCAGGGACTCCCGAACACTGAAGCTTTCTTT
>TRBJ2-1|NA|TRBV2|NA
CASSEGLHGDAQFF
TGTGCCAGCAGTGAAGGACTACATGGGGATGCGCAGTTCTTC
>TRBJ2-2|NA|TRBV24-1|NA
CATSDYSDELFF
TGTGCCACCAGTGATTACTCTGATGAGCTGTTTTTT
>TRBJ2-7|TRBD2|TRBV7-9|NA
CASSLALAGDYEQYF
TGTGCCAGCAGCTTAGCGCTAGCGGGAGACTACGAGCAGTACTTC
>TRBJ2-7|NA|TRBV12-3/TRBV12-4|few
CASSNPAGRGAEQYF
TGTGCCAGCAGCAACCCGGCGGGCAGGGGGGCCGAGCAGTACTTC
>TRBJ1-5|TRBD1|TRBV7-8|NA
CASSSRQGRGSNQPQHF
TGTGCCAGCAGCTCTCGACAGGGGAGGGGTAGCAATCAGCCCCAGCATTTT
>TRBJ2-1|TRBD2|TRBV12-3/TRBV12-4|NA
CASSSGTSGGNEQFF
TGTGCCAGCAGTTCCGGGACTAGCGGGGGCAATGAGCAGTTCTTC
>TRBJ2-1|NA|TRBV6-4|few
CASSETWGPYNEQFF
TGTGCCAGCAGTGAGACCTGGGGACCCTACAATGAGCAGTTCTTC
>TRBJ1-6|TRBD1|TRBV3-1|NA
CASSHLRTGVNSPLHF
TGTGCCAGCAGCCACCTCCGGACAGGGGTGAATTCACCCCTCCACTTT
>TRBJ1-1|NA|TRBV28|NA
CASSSGIAFF
TGTGCCAGCAGTTCCGGGATAGCTTTCTTT
>TRBJ2-3|TRBD2|TRBV7-8|few
CASSARKRLAAQGDTQYF
TGTGCCAGCAGCGCCCGGAAGCGACTAGCGGCCCAAGGAGATACGCAGTATTTT
>TRBJ1-4|NA|TRBV24-1|NA
CATSDQTATNEKLFF
TGTGCCACCAGTGATCAGACTGCTACTAATGAAAAACTGTTTTTT
>TRBJ2-1|NA|TRBV2|NA
CASSDSTIAGTNEQFF
TGTGCCAGCAGTGATTCTACTATCGCCGGCACCAATGAGCAGTTCTTC
>TRBJ1-3|NA|TRBV15|NA
CATSRAGGSGNTIYF
TGTGCCACCAGCAGAGCCGGGGGGTCTGGAAACACCATATATTTT
>TRBJ2-2|TRBD1|TRBV7-3|many
CASSPTGAGTGELFF
TGTGCCAGCAGCCCCACAGGGGCTGGCACCGGGGAGCTGTTTTTT
>TRBJ2-7|NA|TRBV7-9|NA
CASSPGAGTEGEQYF
TGTGCCAGCAGCCCAGGGGCAGGGACGGAAGGCGAGCAGTACTTC
>TRBJ2-1|NA|TRBV12-3/TRBV12-4|NA
CASSRSLRDIRNEQFF
TGTGCCAGCAGCAGATCACTCCGGGACATAAGGAATGAGCAGTTCTTC
>TRBJ2-7|NA|TRBV29-1|few
CSVEEAGADYEQYF
TGCAGCGTTGAAGAGGCAGGGGCGGACTACGAGCAGTACTTC
>TRBJ2-7|TRBD1|TRBV11-2|few
CASSFGTVSSYEQYF
TGTGCCAGCAGCTTCGGGACAGTTAGCTCCTACGAGCAGTACTTC
>TRBJ2-3|NA|TRBV12-3/TRBV12-4|many
CASSLDRATDTQYF
TGTGCCAGCAGTTTGGACAGAGCCACAGATACGCAGTATTTT
>TRBJ1-2|NA|TRBV7-9|few
CASSLDTNYGYTF
TGTGCCAGCAGCTTGGACACTAACTATGGCTACACCTTC
>TRBJ2-7|TRBD1|TRBV7-6|NA
CASSLQGASYEQYF
TGTGCCAGCAGCTTACAGGGGGCCTCCTACGAGCAGTACTTC
>TRBJ2-7|NA|TRBV7-3|NA
CASSLGTTDEQYF
TGTGCCAGCAGCCTAGGGACGACTGACGAGCAGTACTTC
>TRBJ2-7|NA|TRBV4-1|NA
CASSRLETQGTYEQYF
TGCGCCAGCAGTCGTCTTGAGACGCAGGGTACCTACGAGCAGTACTTC
>TRBJ1-3|TRBD1|TRBV10-3|NA
CAIRGTAGNTIYF
TGTGCCATCAGGGGGACAGCCGGAAACACCATATATTTT
>TRBJ2-1|TRBD1|TRBV7-3|few
CASSVGDSSYNEQFF
TGTGCCAGCAGCGTGGGGGACAGCAGTTACAATGAGCAGTTCTTC
>TRBJ2-1|TRBD2|TRBV7-3|NA
CASSSKIGGSSGNEQFF
TGTGCCAGCAGCTCCAAGATCGGCGGGAGTTCCGGCAATGAGCAGTTCTTC
>TRBJ2-2|NA|TRBV4-2|NA
CASSQDPGGLANTGELFF
TGTGCCAGCAGCCAAGATCCCGGGGGGCTCGCGAACACCGGGGAGCTGTTTTTT
>TRBJ2-1|NA|TRBV21-1|few
CASSKTVARGLNEQFF
TGTGCCAGCAGCAAAACGGTGGCGCGGGGGCTCAATGAGCAGTTCTTC
>TRBJ2-7|NA|TRBV5-4|NA
CASSFETIDEQYF
TGTGCCAGCAGCTTCGAGACGATCGACGAGCAGTACTTC
>TRBJ2-1|NA|TRBV5-1|few
CASSLGYQGDEQFF
TGCGCCAGCAGCTTGGGGTACCAGGGCGATGAGCAGTTCTTC
>TRBJ2-7|TRBD2|TRBV12-3/TRBV12-4|few
CASSLGTSYYEQYF
TGTGCCAGCAGTTTAGGGACTAGCTACTACGAGCAGTACTTC
>TRBJ2-5|NA|TRBV7-6|NA
CASSLQSRPPQETQYF
TGTGCCAGCAGCTTACAGTCCCGGCCCCCACAAGAGACCCAGTACTTC
>TRBJ1-2|NA|TRBV12-5|few
CASGPRFGGDGYTF
TGTGCTAGTGGTCCTCGATTCGGGGGCGATGGCTACACCTTC
>TRBJ2-1|TRBD2|TRBV14|many
CASSQERIERGRNEQFF
TGTGCCAGCAGCCAAGAACGGATTGAGCGGGGGAGGAATGAGCAGTTCTTC
>TRBJ2-2|NA|TRBV7-8|NA
CASSFLWQGKTGELFF
TGTGCCAGCAGCTTCTTATGGCAGGGGAAGACCGGGGAGCTGTTTTTT
>TRBJ2-2|TRBD2|TRBV7-9|few
CASSSSGGPFTGELFF
TGTGCCAGCAGCTCTAGCGGGGGGCCCTTCACCGGGGAGCTGTTTTTT
>TRBJ2-5|TRBD2|TRBV20-1|few
CSARASGSFQETQYF
TGCAGTGCACGGGCTAGCGGGTCCTTCCAAGAGACCCAGTACTTC
>TRBJ2-1|TRBD2|TRBV7-9|NA
CASTDLSGREFEQFF
TGTGCCAGCACCGATCTTAGCGGGAGGGAATTTGAGCAGTTCTTC
>TRBJ2-6|NA|TRBV14|NA
CASSQDLAANRANVLTF
TGTGCCAGCAGCCAAGATTTGGCCGCGAATAGGGCCAACGTCCTGACTTTC